Each of the 8 T cell receptor beta chains below was sequenced from the same sample in a study of T cells expressing NK-cell markers. TCRdb re-called the 5' RACE reads; every CDR3 protein appears as one record, without DNA. The data show a few hundred thousand distinct CDR3 sequences, and the top ten clones hold approximately 4%. Material: blood T cells: a sorted CD56 or NKG2C T cell subset, CD4+ or CD8+ T cells, or bulk PBMC T cells (not recorded which). The receptors come from a man aged 18 to 30 in good health.

The chain uses TRBV12-3 or TRBV12-4 and TRBJ1-5; the TRBD1 assignment by TCRdb is unverifiable without DNA. This CDR3 comprises 15 residues. The CDR3: CASRVGAVGDQPQHF.

The chain joins TRBV29-1 to TRBJ1-3; the TCRdb call, TRBD1, lacks DNA for checking. The CDR3 runs 13 residues. CDR1 is SQVTM, CDR2 ANQGSEA, per germline. The CDR3 here is CSVSGGVVDTIYF. Looking up the rest from reference TRBV29-1 and TRBJ1-3 gives the full variable domain: SAVISQKPSRDICQRGTSLTIQCQVDSQVTMMFWYRQQPGQSLTLIATANQGSEATYESGFVIDKFPISRPNLTFSTLTVSNMSPEDSSIYLCSVSGGVVDTIYFGEGSWLTVV.

The rearrangement links TRBV27 to TRBJ2-1; the TRBD2 assignment by TCRdb is unverifiable without DNA. Germline CDR1 MNHEY, CDR2 SMNVEV (reference sequence). This CDR3 region has 18 residues. This chain's CDR3 is CASSGGTSGRSSYNEQFF.

This chain links TRBV12-3 or TRBV12-4 with TRBJ2-2; the D call from TCRdb, TRBD2, cannot be confirmed without DNA. This CDR3 has 16 residues. The CDR3: CASSLASGAGTGELFF.

V gene TRBV5-1 combines with J gene TRBJ1-6; TCRdb's assignment of TRBD1 cannot be checked, as there is no DNA. The CDR3 has 17 amino acids. Germline V gene lookup returns CDR1 SGHRS and CDR2 YFSETQ. CDR3 in amino acids: CASSLVPGGLADSPLHF. The entire variable domain, with the rest obtained from reference TRBV5-1 and TRBJ1-6, is as follows: KAGVTQTPRYLIKTRGQQVTLSCSPISGHRSVSWYQQTPGQGLQFLFEYFSETQRNKGNFPGRFSGRQFSNSRSEMNVSTLELGDSALYLCASSLVPGGLADSPLHFGNGTRLTVT.

The chain links TRBV5-6 to TRBJ1-2; there is no DNA to check the TCRdb D call of TRBD1. Looked up from germline, CDR1 is SGHDT and CDR2 is YYEEEE. This CDR3 is built from 15 residues. CDR3 amino acids: CASNNRGAGGYGYTF.

The gene calls are TRBV12-3 or TRBV12-4 and TRBJ1-1; no DNA is available, so the TRBD1 call from TCRdb remains unchecked. The CDR3 covers 13 residues. The CDR3 protein is CASSRDRRIEAFF.

The chain is built from TRBV5-4 and TRBJ1-1; TCRdb picks TRBD1, but there is no DNA to check that call. Germline assignment: CDR1 SGHNT and CDR2 YYREEE (reference sequence). This CDR3 comprises 14 residues. The CDR3 loop reads CASTHRAGGTEAFF.